A selection of T cell receptor beta chains follows, all from one sample in a study of OX40 agonist ivuxolimab in advanced cancers. Generated by immunoSEQ multiplex PCR, the TCRdb table keeps only in-frame clones and is missing some. The sample shows around 66,000 clones, approximately 90% of them seen only once. The sequenced sample was CD4+ or CD8+ T cells sorted from blood, obtained in a trial of the OX40 agonist ivuxolimab. The source of these receptors is an adult with an advanced solid tumor such as melanoma, head and neck, liver or kidney cancer. Both conserved end residues are part of each CDR3. A D gene is named only where the DNA matches it firmly.

TRBD1,TRBJ1-5,TRBV11-2,CASSPRTGVQPQHF
NA,TRBJ1-1,TRBV7-8,CASRGGSRPEAFF
TRBD2,TRBJ2-3,TRBV15,CATSTRTSANTQYF
TRBD1,TRBJ1-4,TRBV25-1,CASSETGTGDEKLFF
TRBD2,TRBJ2-3,TRBV2,CASSFPGTSGEGDTQYF
NA,TRBJ1-1,TRBV9,CASSVEFGNTEAFF
NA,TRBJ2-5,TRBV13,CASSLAGETQYF
NA,TRBJ1-5,TRBV4-1,CASSQVGGQPQHF
NA,TRBJ1-6,TRBV7-2,CASSLAGRNSPLHF
TRBD2,TRBJ2-3,TRBV27,CASSYSGGISTDTQYF
NA,TRBJ1-1,TRBV10-3,CAISAPGGGTEAFF
TRBD2,TRBJ2-5,TRBV15,CATREGRQETQYF
NA,TRBJ1-4,TRBV9,CASSVSGGAGEKLFF
NA,TRBJ1-6,TRBV4-1,CASSLSHGTYNSPLHF
TRBD1,TRBJ1-2,TRBV4-1,CASSQDWGTGGASGYTF
NA,TRBJ1-1,TRBV11-3,CASSPGGGNTEAFF
NA,TRBJ1-1,TRBV29-1,CSVDNPGGNTEAFF
TRBD1,TRBJ1-1,TRBV7-2,CAIQGQGYSDAFF
NA,TRBJ1-2,TRBV30,CAWTWGNYGYTF
TRBD2,TRBJ2-3,TRBV7-8,CASSLEISGGASTDTQYF
NA,TRBJ2-1,TRBV2,CASSEGEPQTYNEQFF
NA,TRBJ1-1,TRBV11-2,CASSLDGGGTEAFF
NA,TRBJ1-1,TRBV5-8,CASSRIGEDTEAFF
NA,TRBJ2-3,TRBV11-1,CASRGSGEDTQYF
TRBD2,TRBJ2-7,TRBV5-6,CASSLGTSVYYEQYF
NA,TRBJ1-4,TRBV5-6,CASSPSGGLAPHEKLFF